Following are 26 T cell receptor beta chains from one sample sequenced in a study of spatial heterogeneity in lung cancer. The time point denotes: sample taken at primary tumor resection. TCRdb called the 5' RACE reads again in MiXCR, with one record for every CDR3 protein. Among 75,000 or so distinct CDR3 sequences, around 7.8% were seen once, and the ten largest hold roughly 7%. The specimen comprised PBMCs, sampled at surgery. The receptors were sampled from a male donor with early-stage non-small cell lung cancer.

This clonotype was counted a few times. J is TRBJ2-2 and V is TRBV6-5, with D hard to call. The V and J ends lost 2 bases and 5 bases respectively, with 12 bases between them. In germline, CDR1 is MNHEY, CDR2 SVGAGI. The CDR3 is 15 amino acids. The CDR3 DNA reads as TGTGCCAGCAGTTACGGAAACCTAGGGACCGGGGAGCTGTTTTTT. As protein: CASSYGNLGTGELFF.

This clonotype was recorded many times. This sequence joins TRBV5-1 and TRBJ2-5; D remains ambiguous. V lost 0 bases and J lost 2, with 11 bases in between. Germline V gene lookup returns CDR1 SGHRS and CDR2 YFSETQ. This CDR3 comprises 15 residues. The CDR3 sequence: CASSLGVITQETQYF. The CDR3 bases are TGCGCCAGCAGCTTGGGGGTAATTACTCAAGAGACCCAGTACTTC. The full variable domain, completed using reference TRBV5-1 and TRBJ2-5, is KAGVTQTPRYLIKTRGQQVTLSCSPISGHRSVSWYQQTPGQGLQFLFEYFSETQRNKGNFPGRFSGRQFSNSRSEMNVSTLELGDSALYLCASSLGVITQETQYFGPGTRLLVL.

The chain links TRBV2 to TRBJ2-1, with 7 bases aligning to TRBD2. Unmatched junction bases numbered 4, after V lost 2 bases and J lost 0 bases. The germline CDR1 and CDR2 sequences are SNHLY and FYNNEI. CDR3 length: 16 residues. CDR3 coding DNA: TGTGCCAGCAGTGAATGGGGCGGGAGCTCCTACAATGAGCAGTTCTTC. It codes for CASSEWGGSSYNEQFF.

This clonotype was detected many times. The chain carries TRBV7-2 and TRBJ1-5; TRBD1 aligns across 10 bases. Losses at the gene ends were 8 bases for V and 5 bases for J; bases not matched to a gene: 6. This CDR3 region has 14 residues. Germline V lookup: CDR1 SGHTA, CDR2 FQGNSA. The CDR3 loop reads CASAAGQGDQPQHF. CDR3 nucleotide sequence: TGTGCCAGCGCGGCCGGACAGGGGGATCAGCCCCAGCATTTT.

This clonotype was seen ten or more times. For the CDR3, the DNA is TGTGCTTCGAGGTTTACAGGGTCGGGCGAGCAGTACTTC. Amino acid sequence: CASRFTGSGEQYF. V usage is TRBV11-2 and J usage is TRBJ2-7; maybe TRBD1 (6 bases). CDR1 and CDR2 from the germline V gene are SGHAT and FQNNGV. The CDR3 has 13 residues.

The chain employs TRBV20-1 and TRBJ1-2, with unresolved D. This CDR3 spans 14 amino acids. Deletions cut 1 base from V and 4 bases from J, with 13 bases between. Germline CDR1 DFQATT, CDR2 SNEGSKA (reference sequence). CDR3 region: CSARVSGRSYGYTF. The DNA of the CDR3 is TGCAGTGCTAGAGTGTCGGGGAGAAGCTATGGCTACACCTTC.

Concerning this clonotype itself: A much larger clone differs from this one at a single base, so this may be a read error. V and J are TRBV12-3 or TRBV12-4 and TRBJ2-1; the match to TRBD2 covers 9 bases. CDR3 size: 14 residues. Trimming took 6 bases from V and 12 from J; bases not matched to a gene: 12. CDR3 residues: CASSYRTSVDGQFF. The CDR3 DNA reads TGTGCCAGCAGCTACCGGACTAGCGTCGATGGGCAGTTCTTC.

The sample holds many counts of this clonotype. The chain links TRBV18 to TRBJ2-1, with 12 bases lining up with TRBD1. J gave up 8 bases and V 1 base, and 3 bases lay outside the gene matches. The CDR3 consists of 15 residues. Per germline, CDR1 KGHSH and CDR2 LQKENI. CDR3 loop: CASSPQGQGADEQFF. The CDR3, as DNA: TGTGCCAGCTCACCACAGGGACAGGGGGCTGATGAGCAGTTCTTC.

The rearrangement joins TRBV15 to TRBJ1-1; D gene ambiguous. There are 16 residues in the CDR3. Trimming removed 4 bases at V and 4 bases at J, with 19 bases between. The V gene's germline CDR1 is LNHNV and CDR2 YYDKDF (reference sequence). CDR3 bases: TGTGCCACCAGCACGCCAGGAGGACGAAAAATCACTGAAGCTTTCTTT. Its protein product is CATSTPGGRKITEAFF.

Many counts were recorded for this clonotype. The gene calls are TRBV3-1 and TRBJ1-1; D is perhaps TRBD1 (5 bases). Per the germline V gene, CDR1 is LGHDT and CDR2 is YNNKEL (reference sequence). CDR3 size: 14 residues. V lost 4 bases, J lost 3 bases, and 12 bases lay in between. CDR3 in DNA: TGTGCCAGCAGCCGGCTGGGGGGGGACACTGAAGCTTTCTTT. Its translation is CASSRLGGDTEAFF.

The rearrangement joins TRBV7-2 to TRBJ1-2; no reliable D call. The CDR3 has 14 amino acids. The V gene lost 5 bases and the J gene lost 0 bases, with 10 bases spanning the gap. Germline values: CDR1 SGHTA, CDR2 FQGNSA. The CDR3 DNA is TGTGCCAGCAGCCCCCCGGCTACTAACTATGGCTACACCTTC. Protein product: CASSPPATNYGYTF.

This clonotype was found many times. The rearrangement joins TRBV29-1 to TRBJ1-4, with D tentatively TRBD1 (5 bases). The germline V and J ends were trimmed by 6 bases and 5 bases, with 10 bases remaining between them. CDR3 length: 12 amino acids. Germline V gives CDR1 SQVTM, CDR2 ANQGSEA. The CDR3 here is CSVGTGNEKLFF. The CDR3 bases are TGCAGCGTGGGGACGGGGAATGAAAAACTGTTTTTT.

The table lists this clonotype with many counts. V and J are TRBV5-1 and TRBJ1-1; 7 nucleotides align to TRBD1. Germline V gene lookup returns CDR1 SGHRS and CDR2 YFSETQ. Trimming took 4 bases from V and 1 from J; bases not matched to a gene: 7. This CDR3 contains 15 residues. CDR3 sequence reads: CASSTSTGTNTEAFF. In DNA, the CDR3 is TGCGCCAGCAGCACTTCGACAGGGACGAACACTGAAGCTTTCTTT.

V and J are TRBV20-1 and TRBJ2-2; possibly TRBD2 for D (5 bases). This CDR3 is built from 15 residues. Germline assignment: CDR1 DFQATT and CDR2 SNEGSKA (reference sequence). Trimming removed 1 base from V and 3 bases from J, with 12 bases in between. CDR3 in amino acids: CSARGDSGDTGELFF. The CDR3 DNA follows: TGCAGTGCTAGAGGCGACTCCGGGGACACCGGGGAGCTGTTTTTT.

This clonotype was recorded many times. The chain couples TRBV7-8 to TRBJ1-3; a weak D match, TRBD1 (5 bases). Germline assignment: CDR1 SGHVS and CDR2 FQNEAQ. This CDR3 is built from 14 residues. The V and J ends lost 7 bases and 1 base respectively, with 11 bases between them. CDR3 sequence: CASNGGSSGNTIYF. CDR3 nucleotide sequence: TGTGCCAGCAACGGGGGGAGTTCTGGAAACACCATATATTTT.

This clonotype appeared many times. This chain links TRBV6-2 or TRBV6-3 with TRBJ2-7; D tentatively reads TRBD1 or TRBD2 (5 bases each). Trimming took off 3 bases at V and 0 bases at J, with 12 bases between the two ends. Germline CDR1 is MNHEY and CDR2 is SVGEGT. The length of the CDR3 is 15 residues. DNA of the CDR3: TGTGCCAGCAGTTATCCCGGGACCCGCTCCTACGAGCAGTACTTC. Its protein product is CASSYPGTRSYEQYF.

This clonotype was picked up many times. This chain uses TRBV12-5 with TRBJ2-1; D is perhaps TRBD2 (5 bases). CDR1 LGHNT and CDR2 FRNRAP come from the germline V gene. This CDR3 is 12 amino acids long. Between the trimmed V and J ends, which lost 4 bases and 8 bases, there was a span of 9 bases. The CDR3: CASGWMRDEQFF. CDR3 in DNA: TGTGCTAGTGGTTGGATGCGGGATGAGCAGTTCTTC.

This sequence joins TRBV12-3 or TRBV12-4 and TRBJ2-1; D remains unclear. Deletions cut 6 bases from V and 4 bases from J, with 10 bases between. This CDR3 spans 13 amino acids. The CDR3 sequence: CASSLVSYNEQFF. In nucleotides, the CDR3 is TGTGCCAGCAGCCTAGTGTCTTACAATGAGCAGTTCTTC.

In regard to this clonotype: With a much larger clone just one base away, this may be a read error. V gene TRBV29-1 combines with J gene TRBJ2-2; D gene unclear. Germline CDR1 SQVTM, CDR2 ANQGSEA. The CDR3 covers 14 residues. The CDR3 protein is CGVVGVLGTGELFF. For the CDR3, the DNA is TGCGGCGTTGTTGGCGTGTTGGGCACCGGGGAGCTGTTTTTT.

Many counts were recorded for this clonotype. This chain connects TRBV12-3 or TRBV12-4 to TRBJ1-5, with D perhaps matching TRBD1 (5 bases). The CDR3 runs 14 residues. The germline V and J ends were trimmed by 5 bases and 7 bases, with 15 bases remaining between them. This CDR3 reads CASSKNGGWQPQHF. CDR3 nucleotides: TGTGCCAGCAGTAAGAACGGGGGGTGGCAGCCCCAGCATTTT.

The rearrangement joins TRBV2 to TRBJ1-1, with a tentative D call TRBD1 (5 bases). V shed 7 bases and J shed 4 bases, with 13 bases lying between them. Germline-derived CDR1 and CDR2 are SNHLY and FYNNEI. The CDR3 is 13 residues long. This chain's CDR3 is CASIPAGGTEAFF. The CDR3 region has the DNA TGTGCCAGCATCCCCGCGGGGGGCACTGAAGCTTTCTTT.

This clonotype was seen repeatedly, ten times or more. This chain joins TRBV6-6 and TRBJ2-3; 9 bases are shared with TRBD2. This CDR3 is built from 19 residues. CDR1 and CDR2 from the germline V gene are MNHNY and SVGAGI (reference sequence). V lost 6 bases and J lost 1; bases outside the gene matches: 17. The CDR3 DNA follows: TGTGCCAGCAGCCTAACCCGGGGGCGGGAGGGCCCTCGCACAGATACGCAGTATTTT. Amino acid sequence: CASSLTRGREGPRTDTQYF.

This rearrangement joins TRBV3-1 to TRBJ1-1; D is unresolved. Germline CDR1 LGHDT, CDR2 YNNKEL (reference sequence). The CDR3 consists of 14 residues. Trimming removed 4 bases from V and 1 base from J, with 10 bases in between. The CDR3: CASSLKRTNTEAFF. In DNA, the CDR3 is TGTGCCAGCAGCCTTAAACGTACGAACACTGAAGCTTTCTTT.

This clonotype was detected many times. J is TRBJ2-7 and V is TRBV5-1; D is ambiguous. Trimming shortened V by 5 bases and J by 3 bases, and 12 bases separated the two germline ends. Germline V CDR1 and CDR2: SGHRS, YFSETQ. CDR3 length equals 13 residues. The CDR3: CASSEGLGYEQYF. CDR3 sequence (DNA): TGCGCCAGCAGTGAAGGGCTAGGCTACGAGCAGTACTTC.

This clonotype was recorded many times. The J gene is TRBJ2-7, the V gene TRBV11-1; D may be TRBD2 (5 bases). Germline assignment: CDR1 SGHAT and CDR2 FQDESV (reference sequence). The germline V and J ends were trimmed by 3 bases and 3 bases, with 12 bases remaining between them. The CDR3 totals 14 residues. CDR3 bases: TGTGCCAGCAGCTTCCAGCGGATAGGCTACGAGCAGTACTTC. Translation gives CASSFQRIGYEQYF.

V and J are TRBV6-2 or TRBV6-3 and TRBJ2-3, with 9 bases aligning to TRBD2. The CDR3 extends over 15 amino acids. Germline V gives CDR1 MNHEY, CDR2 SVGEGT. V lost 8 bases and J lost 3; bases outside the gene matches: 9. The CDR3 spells CASPPIAGGTDTQYF. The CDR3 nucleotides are TGTGCCAGCCCTCCCATTGCGGGAGGGACAGATACGCAGTATTTT.